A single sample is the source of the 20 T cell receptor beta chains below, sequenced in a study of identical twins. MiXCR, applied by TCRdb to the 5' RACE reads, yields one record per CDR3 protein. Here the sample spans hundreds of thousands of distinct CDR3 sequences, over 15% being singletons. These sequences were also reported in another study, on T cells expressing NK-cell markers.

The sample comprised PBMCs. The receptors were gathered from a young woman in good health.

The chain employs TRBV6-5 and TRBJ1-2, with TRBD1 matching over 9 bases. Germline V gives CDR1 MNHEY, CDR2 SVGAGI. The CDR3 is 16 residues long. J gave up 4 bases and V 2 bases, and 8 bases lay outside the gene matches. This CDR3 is CASSYAVDRGIYGYTF. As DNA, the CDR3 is TGTGCCAGCAGTTACGCTGTTGACAGGGGGATCTATGGCTACACCTTC.

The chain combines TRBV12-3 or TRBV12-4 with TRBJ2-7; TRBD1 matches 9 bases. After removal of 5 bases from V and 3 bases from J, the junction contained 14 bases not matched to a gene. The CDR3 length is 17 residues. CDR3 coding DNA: TGTGCCAGCAGTCACAGGGGGCTAGGGTACAAGATCTACGAGCAGTACTTC. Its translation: CASSHRGLGYKIYEQYF.

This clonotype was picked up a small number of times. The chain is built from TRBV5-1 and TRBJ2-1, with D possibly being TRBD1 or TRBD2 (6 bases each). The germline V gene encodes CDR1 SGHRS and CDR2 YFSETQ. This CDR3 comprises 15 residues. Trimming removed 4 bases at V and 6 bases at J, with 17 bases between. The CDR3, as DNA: TGCGCCAGCAGCAAGGAACGGGGGCCCCCCAATGAGCAGTTCTTC. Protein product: CASSKERGPPNEQFF.

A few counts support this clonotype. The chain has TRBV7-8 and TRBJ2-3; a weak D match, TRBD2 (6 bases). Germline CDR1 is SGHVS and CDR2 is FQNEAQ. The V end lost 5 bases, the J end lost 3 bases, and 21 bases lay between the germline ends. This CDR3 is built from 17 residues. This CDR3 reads CASSPSRVAVWTDTQYF. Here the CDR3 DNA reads TGTGCCAGCAGCCCCTCCCGAGTAGCGGTTTGGACAGATACGCAGTATTTT.

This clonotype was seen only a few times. Here the CDR3 DNA reads TGTGCCAGCGGGGGGACGGCTAATCAGCCCCAGCATTTT. The encoded protein is CASGGTANQPQHF. The V and J genes are TRBV6-1 and TRBJ1-5; TRBD1 is a possible D gene (5 bases). Germline CDR1 reads MNHNS; CDR2 reads SASEGT. CDR3 length equals 13 residues. V gave up 8 bases and J gave up 4 bases, with 12 bases separating them.

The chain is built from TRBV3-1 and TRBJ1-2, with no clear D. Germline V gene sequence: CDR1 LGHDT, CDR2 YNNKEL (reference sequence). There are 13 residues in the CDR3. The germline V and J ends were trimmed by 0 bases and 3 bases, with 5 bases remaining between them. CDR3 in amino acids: CASSQEPHYGYTF. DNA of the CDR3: TGTGCCAGCAGCCAAGAACCACACTATGGCTACACCTTC.

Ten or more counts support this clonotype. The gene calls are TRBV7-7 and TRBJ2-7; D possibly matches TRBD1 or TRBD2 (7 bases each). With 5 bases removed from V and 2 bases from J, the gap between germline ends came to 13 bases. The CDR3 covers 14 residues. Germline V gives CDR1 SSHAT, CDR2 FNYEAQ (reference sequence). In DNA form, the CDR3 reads TGTGCCAGCAGCCTCCAGGGGGGGACCTACGAGCAGTACTTC. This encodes CASSLQGGTYEQYF.

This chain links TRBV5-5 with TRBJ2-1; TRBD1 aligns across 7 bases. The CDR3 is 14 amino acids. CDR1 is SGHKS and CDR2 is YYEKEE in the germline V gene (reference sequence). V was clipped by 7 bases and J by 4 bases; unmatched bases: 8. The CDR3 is CASSLQGKYNEQFF. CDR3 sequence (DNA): TGTGCCAGCTCACTACAGGGGAAATACAATGAGCAGTTCTTC.

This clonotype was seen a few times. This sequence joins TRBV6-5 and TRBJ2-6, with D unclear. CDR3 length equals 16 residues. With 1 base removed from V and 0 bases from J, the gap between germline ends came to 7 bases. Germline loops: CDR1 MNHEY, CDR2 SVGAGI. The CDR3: CASSYFSRSGANVLTF. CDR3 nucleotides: TGTGCCAGCAGTTACTTTAGCCGCTCTGGGGCCAACGTCCTGACTTTC.

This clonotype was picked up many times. The CDR3 loop is CASSPGLFLKLNEQFF. CDR3 bases: TGCGCCAGCAGCCCAGGCCTTTTCTTAAAACTCAATGAGCAGTTCTTC. V is TRBV10-2 and J is TRBJ2-1; D is ambiguous. This CDR3 is built from 16 residues. Germline CDR1 is WSHSY and CDR2 is SAAADI. With 6 bases removed from V and 6 bases from J, the gap between germline ends came to 21 bases.

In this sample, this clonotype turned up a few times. The DNA of the CDR3 is TGTGCCAGCAGCAAGTTGGGGACTAGCGTTTACGAGCAGTACTTC. Its protein is CASSKLGTSVYEQYF. The genes are TRBV9 and TRBJ2-7; the match to TRBD2 covers 10 bases. This CDR3 contains 15 residues. V shed 4 bases and J 4 bases; nucleotides not matched to a gene: 8. Germline V gene data show CDR1 as SGDLS and CDR2 as YYNGEE.

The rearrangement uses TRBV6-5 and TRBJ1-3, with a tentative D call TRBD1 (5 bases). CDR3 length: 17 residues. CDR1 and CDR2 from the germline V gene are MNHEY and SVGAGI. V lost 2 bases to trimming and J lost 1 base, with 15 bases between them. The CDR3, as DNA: TGTGCCAGCAGTTACGGGAGTCCAGGGATATCTGGAAACACCATATATTTT. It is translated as CASSYGSPGISGNTIYF.

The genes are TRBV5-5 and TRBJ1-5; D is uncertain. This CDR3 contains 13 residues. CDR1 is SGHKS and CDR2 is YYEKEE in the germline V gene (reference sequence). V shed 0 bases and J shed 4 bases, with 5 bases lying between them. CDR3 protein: CASSLEMNQPQHF. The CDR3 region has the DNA TGTGCCAGCAGCTTGGAAATGAATCAGCCCCAGCATTTT. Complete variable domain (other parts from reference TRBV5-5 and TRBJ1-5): DAGVTQSPTHLIKTRGQQVTLRCSPISGHKSVSWYQQVLGQGPQFIFQYYEKEERGRGNFPDRFSARQFPNYSSELNVNALLLGDSALYLCASSLEMNQPQHFGDGTRLSIL.

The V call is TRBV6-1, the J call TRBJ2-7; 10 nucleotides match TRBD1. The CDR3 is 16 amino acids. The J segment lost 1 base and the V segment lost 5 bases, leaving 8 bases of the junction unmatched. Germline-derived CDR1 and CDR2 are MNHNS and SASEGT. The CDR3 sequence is CASSTRGGQGSYEQYF. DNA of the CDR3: TGTGCCAGCAGTACCCGCGGGGGACAGGGGTCCTACGAGCAGTACTTC.

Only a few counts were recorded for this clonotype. CDR3 sequence: CASSPAGVNNEQFF. As DNA, the CDR3 is TGTGCCAGCTCACCAGCAGGGGTAAACAATGAGCAGTTCTTC. The chain is built from TRBV18 and TRBJ2-1; D perhaps matches TRBD1 (6 bases). V was trimmed by 2 bases and J by 5 bases, leaving 10 bases between them. Germline loops: CDR1 KGHSH, CDR2 LQKENI. This CDR3 has 14 amino acids. Combining the CDR3 with reference TRBV18 and TRBJ2-1 gives the whole variable domain NAGVMQNPRHLVRRRGQEARLRCSPMKGHSHVYWYRQLPEEGLKFMVYLQKENIIDESGMPKERFSAEFPKEGPSILRIQQVVRGDSAAYFCASSPAGVNNEQFFGPGTRLTVL.

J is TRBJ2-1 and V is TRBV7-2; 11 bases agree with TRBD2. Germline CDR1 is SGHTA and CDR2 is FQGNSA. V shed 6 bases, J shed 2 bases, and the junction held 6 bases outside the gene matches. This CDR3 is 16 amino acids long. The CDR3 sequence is CASSGSGRAAYNEQFF. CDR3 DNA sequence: TGTGCCAGCAGTGGTAGCGGGAGGGCCGCCTACAATGAGCAGTTCTTC.

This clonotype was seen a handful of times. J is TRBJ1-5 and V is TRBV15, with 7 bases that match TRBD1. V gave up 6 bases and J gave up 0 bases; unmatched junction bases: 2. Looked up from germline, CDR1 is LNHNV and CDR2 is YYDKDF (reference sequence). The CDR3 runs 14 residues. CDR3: CATRPGGSNQPQHF. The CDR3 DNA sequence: TGTGCCACCAGGCCAGGGGGTAGCAATCAGCCCCAGCATTTT.

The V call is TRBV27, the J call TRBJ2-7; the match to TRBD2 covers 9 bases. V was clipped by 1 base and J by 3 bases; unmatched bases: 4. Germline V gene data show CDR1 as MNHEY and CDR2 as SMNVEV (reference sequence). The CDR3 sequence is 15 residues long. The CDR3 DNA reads TGTGCCAGCAGTTTATATAGCGGGAGTAGCTACGAGCAGTACTTC. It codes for CASSLYSGSSYEQYF.

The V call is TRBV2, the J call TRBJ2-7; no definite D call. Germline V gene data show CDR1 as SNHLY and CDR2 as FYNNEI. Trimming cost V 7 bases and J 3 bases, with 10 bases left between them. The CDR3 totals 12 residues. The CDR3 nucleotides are TGTGCCAGCAATTTGAAGTTCTACGAGCAGTACTTC. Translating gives CASNLKFYEQYF.

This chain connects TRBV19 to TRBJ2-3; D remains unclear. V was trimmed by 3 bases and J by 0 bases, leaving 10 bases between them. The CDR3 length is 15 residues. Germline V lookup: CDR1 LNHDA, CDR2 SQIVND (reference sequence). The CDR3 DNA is TGTGCCAGTAGTATCGATACGGCTAGCACAGATACGCAGTATTTT. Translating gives CASSIDTASTDTQYF.